This TCR beta chain was recorded in a study of blood T cells in healthy people across ages. Whole-study context: Capturing about one barcoded beta molecule per two T cells was achieved by template switching.

Per germline, CDR1 SGDLS and CDR2 YYNGEE. The CDR3 totals 13 residues. Trimming took 3 bases from V and 8 from J, leaving 14 bases between them. Together with a sample-barcoded 5' primer, a J-beta primer mix was included in a second PCR lasting roughly 7 to 11 cycles. In TCRdb, the 5' RACE reads were re-called with MiXCR into one record per CDR3 protein. This sample has around 800,000 distinct CDR3 sequences, with about 45% found just once. Specimen: blood. This clonotype was obtained from a man older than 75 in good health. The rearrangement links TRBV9 to TRBJ1-2; D is ambiguous. The CDR3 loop is CASSAGRPDGYTF. The CDR3, as DNA: TGTGCCAGCAGCGCCGGTAGACCGGACGGCTACACCTTC.